Described below is a single T cell receptor beta chain sequence and its context. Its antigen is unidentified. This sample is part of a study of cytomegalovirus exposure and HLA in healthy donors. General study results and limits: It was reportedly the case that the classifier diagnosed cytomegalovirus status with high specificity and sensitivity.

It was with 60 Vbeta and 13 Jbeta primers that the PCR ran. The repertoire was sequenced with immunoSEQ multiplex PCR; TCRdb's copy has only in-frame clones and lacks some. The table records 110,000 or so clones, around four fifths of them present only once. The V segment lost 4 bases and the J segment 6 bases; nucleotides outside the gene matches: 5. The CDR3 covers 13 residues. Germline V CDR1 and CDR2: SGHNT, YYREEE (reference sequence). V and J are TRBV5-4 and TRBJ2-3; the match to TRBD2 covers 7 bases. This receptor was identified in a woman in her 50s in good health and CMV-seropositive. Sequencing was performed on PBMCs. CDR3 residues: CASSPWEGDTQYF. Written as DNA, the CDR3 is TGTGCCAGCAGCCCCTGGGAGGGGGATACGCAGTATTTT.